This T cell receptor beta chain derives from a study of regulatory T cells in long-lasting Graves disease. Study outcomes and limitations: Favoring TRBV28, TRBJ1-2 and TRBJ2-5 was a feature seen in persistent disease.

Time point in this sample: persistent/refractory GD, antithyroid drugs over 5 years with positive TRAb. Generation of the TCR library employed RNA extracted from PBMCs. Staff drew roughly 10 milliliters of peripheral blood into EDTA tubes. According to the study, TCR beta libraries were built with iRepertoire HTBI primers and CDR3-region Arm-PCR. TCRdb reprocessed the multiplex PCR reads with MiXCR, giving one entry per CDR3 protein. The sample comprises some 440,000 distinct CDR3 sequences, less than 25% of which are singletons, and about 7.8% rests with the top ten. The V and J ends lost 3 bases and 6 bases, in that order; junction bases with no gene match: 0. The germline V gene has CDR1 SGHTA and CDR2 FQGNSA. The CDR3 loop spans 15 amino acids. The sample holds a few counts of this clonotype. What it binds is not known.

The chain uses TRBV7-2 and TRBJ2-2, with TRBD2 identical over 14 bases. The sample here was peripheral blood mononuclear cells (PBMCs), taken when the disease was refractory, from a patient treated with antithyroid drugs. The TCR was taken from a female donor with Graves disease. CDR3 region: CASSLTSGRAGELFF. The CDR3, as DNA: TGTGCCAGCAGCTTGACTAGCGGGAGGGCCGGGGAGCTGTTTTTT. Together with reference TRBV7-2 and TRBJ2-2, the CDR3 gives the full variable domain: GAGVSQSPSNKVTEKGKDVELRCDPISGHTALYWYRQSLGQGLEFLIYFQGNSAPDKSGLPSDRFSAERTGGSVSTLTIQRTQQEDSAVYLCASSLTSGRAGELFFGEGSRLTVL.